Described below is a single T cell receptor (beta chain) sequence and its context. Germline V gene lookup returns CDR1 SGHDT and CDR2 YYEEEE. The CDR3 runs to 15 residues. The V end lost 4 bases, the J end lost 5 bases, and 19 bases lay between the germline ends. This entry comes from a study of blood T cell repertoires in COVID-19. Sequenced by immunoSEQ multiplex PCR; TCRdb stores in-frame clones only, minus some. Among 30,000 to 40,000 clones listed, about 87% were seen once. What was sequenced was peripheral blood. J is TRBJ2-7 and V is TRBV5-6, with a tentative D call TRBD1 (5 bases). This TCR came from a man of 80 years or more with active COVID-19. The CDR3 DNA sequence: TGTGCCAGCAGCCGGACATCCCTATGGAGCCACGAGCAGTACTTC. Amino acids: CASSRTSLWSHEQYF.